The sequence of this T cell receptor beta chain was determined in a study of CD8 T cells in ankylosing spondylitis. Findings and limits, study-wide: Seemingly characteristic of ankylosing spondylitis blood was a TCR beta motif consisting of about 8 highly homologous variants. Disease-associated clones were reportedly significantly overrepresented in matched ankylosing spondylitis synovial fluid. In the blood and synovial fluid of reactive arthritis, some motif variants had been previously reported.

The germline V gene has CDR1 MNHNS and CDR2 SASEGT. The CDR3 is 13 residues long. TCR beta libraries were made by quantitative 5'-RACE with molecular barcodes. TCRdb re-called the 5' RACE reads through MiXCR, storing one row per CDR3 protein. The sample contains 150,000 or so distinct CDR3 sequences, roughly 10% of which appear only once. This clonotype was detected only a few times. Its antigen is unidentified. Compared with germline, one end of the junction differs, possibly owing to a read error. The V and J genes are TRBV6-1 and TRBJ1-2, with TRBD1 identical over 10 bases. This clonotype was obtained from a male donor with ankylosing spondylitis or in good health (not recorded which). Material for sequencing was blood, either unsorted or a sorted T cell fraction (not recorded which). The CDR3 sequence is CASSVGQGGRLAF. The CDR3 DNA follows: TGTGCCAGCAGTGTCGGACAGGGGGGCCGATTGGCCTTC.